This entry is about one T cell receptor beta chain. Its antigen remains undetermined. Base quality data are lacking; no much larger clone is found one base away. The cohort consisted of some 670 healthy bone marrow donors. At the time of sampling, all cohort members were nominally healthy, though unrecorded immune exposures were likely present. The donor was CMV seronegative and was included in the group of under 450 seronegative cohort members. A peripheral blood sample was collected from each donor, and TCR beta sequencing was performed on peripheral blood mononuclear cells. The Qiagen DNeasy Blood Extraction Kit was used to extract genomic DNA from the blood cell samples. The sample is drawn from a study of cytomegalovirus exposure and HLA in healthy donors (dated by TCRdb to about 2017). As for the study more broadly: An earlier analysis of fewer than 750 of the donors reported over 250 Gb of sequence data and 95 million to 140 million unique TCR beta sequences obtained from roughly 170 million T cells. Approximately 310 gigabases of sequencing data and tens of millions of unique TCR sequences were included in an early release covering 550 to 650 HLA-typed donors. The genetic ancestry cluster associated with self-reported Caucasian donors included about four fifths of the 300 to 450 genotyped donors. The study aimed to test whether signatures of past pathogen exposure could be identified by cataloging public T cell receptors. Using immunosequencing, the study profiled T cell repertoires from 550 to 750 subjects and related those repertoires to cytomegalovirus serostatus. Along with the approximately 600-subject first cohort, a separate validation cohort of around 120 different subjects was used. To predict cytomegalovirus infection status, the study combined high-throughput TCR immunosequencing, statistical association of individual TCRs with disease status, and machine learning. In a later analysis, previously published TCR beta repertoires from 550 to 750 donors were re-analyzed and high-resolution HLA genotyping was added so that TCR occurrence patterns could be studied. Rather than using new phenotypic data, the later analysis identified candidate immune exposures from TCR beta sequences and from how often those sequences occurred across donors. In an earlier analysis of 587 of the donors, high-throughput TCR beta sequencing was used to judge whether each TCR beta V gene segment behaved as functional or pseudogenic. Alongside the repertoire data, information on donor age, sex, ethnicity and CMV serostatus was compiled. Genome-wide SNP genotypes for about 65% of the roughly 670 donors were used in a later genetic analysis, which treated that subset as a discovery cohort. All discovery cohort repertoires had been generated on a single sequencing platform. HLA typing included class I and class II loci at four-digit resolution. Typing coverage varied by locus: about 620-640 donors for A, B, C, DRB1 and DQB1; approximately 500 for DQA1; 600 to 610 for DPA1; 450 to 480 for DPB1. A few DR-DQ haplotypes were treated as single units for association and clustering because of strong linkage in the cohort. Among over 350 genotyped donors of the cohort, an average of approximately 240,000 unique TCR beta nucleotide sequences were sequenced per donor, about a sixth of them non-productive.

The research as a whole found: Several of the top co-occurrence clusters appeared to be linked to parvovirus B19, influenza, CMV and Epstein-Barr virus, according to a later analysis. V-gene and J-gene trimming of TCR beta chains was associated with a missense DCLRE1C variant in a later genetic analysis, and the association was replicated in an independent cohort. When HLA alleles, especially DR and DQ, strongly co-occurred, attributing TCR associations to individual alleles was difficult. In vitro tests confirmed that a few of the cytomegalovirus-associated TCR beta chains recognize cytomegalovirus antigens. The presence/absence analyses assumed that sequencing depth was roughly uniform across donors, and that assumption may not be true. In the study, 164 TCR beta chains were listed as associated with cytomegalovirus. The authors suggested that the approach could potentially be generalized to other disease states and immunological phenotypes. Because the 87-base-pair reads could not distinguish some IMGT-functional V segments, including TRBV6-2 and TRBV6-3, those segments were excluded. Correlated functional status among segregating V segments might reflect linkage disequilibrium, but an unknown experimental factor could not be ruled out. In this cohort, only TCR beta chains were sequenced, and detectable features were limited by the absence of alpha or paired-chain data. Because counts were too low, roughly 17 rarely observed V segments, including chromosome 9 orphons, were left out of the earlier analysis of several hundred of the donors. A further reported finding was that TCR beta sequences accurately predicted the HLA-A and HLA-B alleles for most subjects in the first cohort. The sequencing pipeline was judged likely to have produced a cluster of highly shared sequence variants as a technical artifact. Across donors, most TCR sequences were observed very rarely, whereas some public TCRs were present in many individuals. For the cohort, immune exposure information was limited to CMV serostatus. A later genetic analysis reported fewer N-insertions in productive TCRs among donors in an Asian-associated ancestry cluster than the approximately 670-donor mean. In a later analysis, TCR association rates were found to vary across HLA loci, with the most associated TCRs seen for DRB1 alleles and the fewest for HLA-C alleles. Compared with equally common non-associated chains, HLA-associated TCR beta chains in a later analysis were more clonally expanded and had lower generation probabilities. A later analysis found that most CMV-associated TCR beta chains appeared HLA-restricted, with HLA associations seemingly driven largely by CMV exposure. The classifier was reported to diagnose cytomegalovirus status with high specificity and sensitivity in both the original and validation cohorts. Specific HLA alleles were associated with roughly 16,000 TCR beta sequences at a false discovery rate of 0.05 in a later analysis. An earlier analysis of some 560 of the donors showed that most TCR beta V segments appeared in productive rearrangements either about 90% or about 30% of the time, which broadly matched IMGT annotations. Because HLA typing was missing for some donors at each locus, association tests included only the typed subset.

Receptor libraries were prepared by the immunoSEQ multiplex PCR assay. The multiplex PCR relied on a mix of 60 forward primers for TCR Vbeta segments and 13 reverse primers for TCR Jbeta segments. The CDR3 region of rearranged TCR beta genes was amplified from genomic DNA with a multiplex PCR assay. On the Illumina HiSeq System, the amplified TCR beta libraries were sequenced as 87-base-pair reads. As for the authors' bioinformatics: A later analysis tallied 75 million to 85 million unique TCR beta chains across the 666 repertoires, and around 9.9 million of those chains were shared by two or more donors. A nearest-neighbor algorithm error-corrected the raw reads and collapsed the reads into unique sequences, merging closely related sequences to remove PCR and sequencing errors. CDR3 sequences were aligned to IMGT reference sequences to assign V, D and J gene segments. For a sequence to be retained, a match of at least six nucleotides was required to both a V gene segment and a J gene segment. A rearrangement counted as productive if the CDR3 had no stop codons and remained in frame with V and J, and every other rearrangement counted as non-productive. CDR3 was defined by IMGT convention, running from the second conserved V-encoded cysteine to the conserved J-encoded phenylalanine. Sequences without an unambiguous match to a single V gene segment were excluded from the earlier analysis of several hundred of the donors. An earlier analysis of a few hundred of the donors classified V segments as functional when productive rearrangements were above 56.7% and as segregating when the standard deviation between donors was above 5%. A statistical classification framework was developed to diagnose cytomegalovirus status using the catalog of TCR beta chain sequences. A later analysis assigned V and J genes by comparing TCR nucleotide sequences with IMGT/GENE-DB human TR gene sequences. A later analysis assigned CDR3 sequences and most-parsimonious VDJ recombination scenarios with the TCRdist pipeline. In a later analysis, each TCR beta chain was defined by its CDR3 amino acid sequence together with its V-gene family, and reads lacking a unique V-gene family were excluded. In a later analysis, 550 to 650 highly shared, low-generation-probability nucleotide sequences were removed to address suspected cross-contamination and a sequencing artifact. A later analysis calculated a clonal expansion index for each public chain from normalized within-repertoire ranks of inferred template counts. In a later analysis, generation probabilities were computed with a VDJ recombination model fitted to out-of-frame rearrangements, and the resulting probabilities were checked against IGoR. In a later analysis, hypergeometric tests were used to score TCR-TCR, TCR-HLA and TCR-CMV co-occurrence, with a repertoire-size bias correction applied to TCR pairs. To estimate false discovery rates, a later analysis permuted the HLA or CMV assignments 20 times. In a later analysis, co-occurring TCRs were grouped using DBSCAN, and TCRdist sequence similarity was added for clustering within HLA-allele-positive subsets. Co-occurrence clustering excluded repertoires with fewer than 30,000 or more than 120,000 public chains, plus five with anomalous nucleotide sharing. TCRdb mirrors the immuneACCESS table, restricted to in-frame sequences. Some clones are absent from its copies; in checked studies, under half trace to an unresolved V gene, and the reason for the others is unknown. That table is the source of V, J and clone size, and D and trimming were worked out from the DNA. The sample contains around 190,000 clones, over 65% of them found a single time. The ten largest clones represent around 2.5% of the sample.

V gives up 5 bases and J gives up 1 base, and the segment between their germline ends measures 11 bases. The germline V gene provides CDR1 MNHNS and CDR2 SASEGT. From the cysteine up to the phenylalanine, the CDR3 has a length of 14 residues. Only the CDR3 DNA is retained, 42 bases long and in frame from the first base. In this chain, TRBV6-1 is recombined with TRBJ1-2; a weak D assignment points to TRBD1 (5 bases agree). The TCR was taken from a man in his sixties in good health and CMV-seronegative. Source material: PBMCs. The encoded CDR3 is CASSQTDINYGYTF. The DNA reads as follows: TGTGCCAGCAGTCAAACGGACATTAACTATGGCTACACCTTC.